This T cell receptor beta chain was retrieved from a study of metastatic and nonmetastatic thyroid tumors. Study background: Both malignant and benign thyroid patients supplied peripheral blood and tumor or nodule tissue samples, across which the repertoires of these patients were then compared.

General study findings and limits: As reported, TCR beta diversity in blood and tumor was significantly higher in malignant thyroid tumors than in benign nodules.

Germline CDR1 and CDR2: LGHDT and YNNKEL (reference sequence). The CDR3 extends over 14 amino acids. V lost 0 bases to trimming and J lost 12 bases; unmatched junction nucleotides: 8. Ten or more counts support this clone. The antigen is unknown. Not a single patient had been given any form of treatment at any point before undergoing thyroid surgery. TCRdb re-called clones via MiXCR from the PCR reads. The sample includes some 31,000 clones, approximately 19% of them seen just once. The clonotype was recovered from a female donor with papillary thyroid cancer or a benign thyroid nodule (not recorded which). Some clones in this sample may be carry-over from other donors' samples. Sequencing used blood. The chain employs TRBV3-1 and TRBJ2-1; 7 positions agree with TRBD2. This CDR3 is CASSQDVASGPQFF. The CDR3, as DNA: TGTGCCAGCAGCCAAGATGTAGCTAGCGGACCGCAGTTCTTC.